This T cell receptor (beta chain) derives from a study of CD8 T cells in ankylosing spondylitis. Study-level results: The authors found the disease-linked clones to be CD8+ and relatively rare in peripheral blood.

This CDR3 has 13 residues. With 6 bases removed from V and 4 bases from J, the gap between germline ends came to 9 bases. Germline V lookup: CDR1 WNHNN, CDR2 SYGVQD (reference sequence). This clonotype has just a few counts. Its antigen remains unidentified. Making use of molecular barcodes, quantitative 5'-RACE generated TCR beta libraries. TCRdb analysed the 5' RACE reads with MiXCR anew, one entry per CDR3 protein. This sample has 290,000 or so distinct CDR3 sequences, with more than 20% found just once. V usage is TRBV10-1 and J usage is TRBJ2-2; D gene uncertain. This TCR derives from a female donor with ankylosing spondylitis or in good health (not recorded which). Sequenced material: blood, either unsorted or a sorted T cell fraction (not recorded which). CDR3 coding DNA: TGCGCCAGCAGGACCGATTCCACCGGGGAGCTGTTTTTT. Its protein is CASRTDSTGELFF.